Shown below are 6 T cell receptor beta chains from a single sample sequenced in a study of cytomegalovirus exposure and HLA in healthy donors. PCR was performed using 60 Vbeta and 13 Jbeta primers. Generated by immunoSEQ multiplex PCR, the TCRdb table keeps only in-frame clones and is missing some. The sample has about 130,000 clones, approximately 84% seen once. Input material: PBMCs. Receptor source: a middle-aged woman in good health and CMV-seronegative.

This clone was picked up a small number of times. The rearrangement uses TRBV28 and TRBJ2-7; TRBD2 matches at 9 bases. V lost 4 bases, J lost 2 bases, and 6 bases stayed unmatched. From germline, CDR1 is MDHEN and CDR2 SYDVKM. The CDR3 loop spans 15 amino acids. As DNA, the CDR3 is TGTGCCAGCAGTTACCCCGGGACTAGCCCCTACGAGCAGTACTTC. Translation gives CASSYPGTSPYEQYF.

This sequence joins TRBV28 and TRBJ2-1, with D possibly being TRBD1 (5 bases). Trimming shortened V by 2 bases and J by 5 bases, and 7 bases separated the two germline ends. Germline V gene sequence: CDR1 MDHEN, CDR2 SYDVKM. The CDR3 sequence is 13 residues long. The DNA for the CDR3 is TGTGCCAGCAGTTTAATACAGGACAATGAGCAGTTCTTC. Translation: CASSLIQDNEQFF.

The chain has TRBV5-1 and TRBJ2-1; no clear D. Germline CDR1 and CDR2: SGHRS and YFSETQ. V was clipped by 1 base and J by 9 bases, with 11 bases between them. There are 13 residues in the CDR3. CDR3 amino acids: CASSLHGPIEQFF. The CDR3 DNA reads TGCGCCAGCAGCTTGCACGGTCCGATTGAGCAGTTCTTC.

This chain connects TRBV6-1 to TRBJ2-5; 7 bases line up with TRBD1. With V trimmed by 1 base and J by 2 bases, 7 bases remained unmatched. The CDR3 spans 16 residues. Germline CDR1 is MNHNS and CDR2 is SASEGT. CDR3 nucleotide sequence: TGTGCCAGCAGTGAAGAAACAGGGGACCTTCAAGAGACCCAGTACTTC. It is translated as CASSEETGDLQETQYF.

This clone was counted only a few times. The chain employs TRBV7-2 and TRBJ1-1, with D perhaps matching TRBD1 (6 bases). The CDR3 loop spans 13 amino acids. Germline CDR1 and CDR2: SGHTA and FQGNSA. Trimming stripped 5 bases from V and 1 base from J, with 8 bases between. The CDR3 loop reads CASSRRGNTEAFF. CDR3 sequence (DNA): TGTGCCAGCAGCCGCAGGGGGAACACTGAAGCTTTCTTT.

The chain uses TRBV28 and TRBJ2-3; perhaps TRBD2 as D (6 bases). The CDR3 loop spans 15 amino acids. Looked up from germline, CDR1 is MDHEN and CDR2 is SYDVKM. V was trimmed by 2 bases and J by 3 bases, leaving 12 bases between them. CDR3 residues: CASSLGGAGTDTQYF. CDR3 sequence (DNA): TGTGCCAGCAGTTTAGGAGGGGCCGGGACAGATACGCAGTATTTT.